This note documents a single T cell receptor (beta chain) sequence. These data come from a study of cytomegalovirus exposure and HLA in healthy donors. PCR employed 60 Vbeta and 13 Jbeta primers. The repertoire was sequenced with immunoSEQ multiplex PCR; TCRdb's copy has only in-frame clones and lacks some. Of about 190,000 clones detected, about four fifths appear once; the ten largest clones hold around 1.4%. The sample was PBMCs. This sequence was found in a woman aged 45-65 years in good health and CMV-seronegative.

This CDR3 reads CASSQPPLAGVTGELFF. The CDR3 nucleotides are TGTGCCAGCAGCCAGCCCCCACTAGCGGGAGTCACCGGGGAGCTGTTTTTT. The V call is TRBV14, the J call TRBJ2-2; 11 bases fit TRBD2. J was trimmed by 4 bases and V by 3 bases; bases with no gene match: 7. The CDR3 sequence is 17 residues long. Germline-derived CDR1 and CDR2 are SGHDN and FVKESK.